Sequencing of this T cell receptor beta chain was carried out in a study of shared clonotypes between healthy human individuals. Whole-study findings and limits: Estimated richness values were generally larger in naive subsets than in memory subsets. It was only blood that was sampled, and tissue repertoires likely differ.

In germline, CDR1 is SGHTA, CDR2 FQGNSA. This CDR3 comprises 14 residues. V shed 4 bases and J shed 4 bases, with 14 bases lying between them. Profiled with immunoSEQ multiplex PCR; TCRdb holds only in-frame clones, not every one. This table holds 850,000 to 1,200,000 clones, about 77% found once. The investigators split CD4+ cells into a CD45RA+ naive subset and a CD45RA-negative memory subset. A word on this clone: Its matching antigen is unknown.

The V and J genes are TRBV7-2 and TRBJ2-7; tentative D call: TRBD1 (5 bases). The TCR originated in a man aged 18 to 30 in good health. The source material was memory CD4+ T cells sorted from blood. Subset reported: CD45RA-negative fraction. The CDR3 spells CASSSPPGMYEQYF. CDR3 DNA: TGTGCCAGCAGCTCCCCTCCAGGGATGTACGAGCAGTACTTC.